The rows below give T cell receptor beta chains drawn from one sample of a study of graft-versus-host responses after intestinal transplantation. The table came from immunoSEQ multiplex PCR; TCRdb's copy has only in-frame clones and leaves some out. The sample has more than 10,000 clones; approximately 32% are singletons. The sequencing used alloreactive CD4+ T cells from a mixed lymphocyte reaction culture, collected before transplantation. The source of these receptors is a human patient who was an organ donor for intestinal transplantation. CDR3s include the opening cysteine and the closing phenylalanine or tryptophan. The D gene is left open where the match is weak. Expanded clones get a size class; other rows say once, few or many, or leave the size out.

v_gene	d_gene	abundance	j_gene	CDR3nt	CDR3aa
TRBV9	TRBD2	NA	TRBJ2-5	TGTGCCAGCAGCGTAGGCGGCGGGGGGCCTCAAGAGACCCAGTACTTC	CASSVGGGGPQETQYF
TRBV27	TRBD2	NA	TRBJ2-3	TGTGCCAGCTTGGATCCTAGCGGGGGGGCTAAAACGCAGTATTTT	CASLDPSGGAKTQYF
TRBV6-6	NA	medium-sized	TRBJ1-2	TGTGCCAGCAGTTACCGGCGCCAGGGTAGCGGAGGCTACACCTTC	CASSYRRQGSGGYTF
TRBV11-2	TRBD1	NA	TRBJ1-5	TGTGCCAGCAGCTCGGCGCCAGGGGGAAGGGAGCCCCAGCATTTT	CASSSAPGGREPQHF
TRBV6-1	TRBD1	few	TRBJ1-1	TGTGCCAGCAGCGCGGACAGGGGGCTTGCTGAAGCTTTCTTT	CASSADRGLAEAFF
TRBV18	NA	NA	TRBJ1-5	TGTGCCAGCTCACCCATCCCCAGGGGAAATCAGCCCCAGCATTTT	CASSPIPRGNQPQHF
TRBV7-2	NA	few	TRBJ1-5	TGTGCCAGCAGCTTGGGACTGGGGAACCAACCCCAGCATTTT	CASSLGLGNQPQHF
TRBV11-2	NA	NA	TRBJ1-6	TGTGCCAGCAGCTTATTTTCTCCCCTCCACTTT	CASSLFSPLHF
TRBV10-3	TRBD2	NA	TRBJ2-3	TGTGCCATCAGTGATACTAGCGGGGGCCCGATCAACACGCAGTATTTT	CAISDTSGGPINTQYF
TRBV19	TRBD1	NA	TRBJ1-3	TGTGCCAGTAGTCCACAGGGGTCCGCTGGAAACACCATATATTTT	CASSPQGSAGNTIYF
TRBV4-1	TRBD1	NA	TRBJ2-2	TGCGCCAGCAGCCAACCGGGACAGGGTATCACTGGGGAGCTGTTTTTT	CASSQPGQGITGELFF
TRBV5-4	TRBD1	NA	TRBJ1-1	TGTGCCAGCGGGCCGACAGGGGGGGCTGAAGCTTTCTTT	CASGPTGGAEAFF
TRBV4-2	NA	medium-sized	TRBJ2-3	TGTGCCAGCAGCCAAGAACGGATGCGGATAGATACGCAGTATTTT	CASSQERMRIDTQYF
TRBV2	NA	once	TRBJ2-2	TGTGCCAGCAGGCCGCGGGTCCACACCGGGGAGCTGTTTTTT	CASRPRVHTGELFF
TRBV28	NA	NA	TRBJ1-3	TGTGCCAGCAGTTCCCCCTACGGGGGTCCTGGAAACACCATATATTTT	CASSSPYGGPGNTIYF
TRBV9	NA	few	TRBJ2-3	TGTGCCAGCAGCTTCCGGGGGGATACGCAGTATTTT	CASSFRGDTQYF
TRBV6-9	NA	NA	TRBJ1-1	TGTGCCAGCAGTTACGGGGTATTGAGCACTGAAGCTTTCTTT	CASSYGVLSTEAFF
TRBV6-5	NA	medium-sized	TRBJ2-2	TGTGCCAGCAGTTACAATTTCAGTCCAGACACCGGGGAGCTGTTTTTT	CASSYNFSPDTGELFF
TRBV4-3	NA	few	TRBJ2-7	TGCGCCAGCAGCCAAGGCATCTCCCCTACGCAGTACTTC	CASSQGISPTQYF
TRBV4-1	NA	NA	TRBJ2-3	TGCGCCAGCAGCCACTTACGGGATACAGATACGCAGTATTTT	CASSHLRDTDTQYF
TRBV30	NA	NA	TRBJ1-4	TGTGCCTGGAGTGTAGGTCAGGGGACACTAAGCGAAAAACTGTTTTTT	CAWSVGQGTLSEKLFF
TRBV19	TRBD1	NA	TRBJ1-4	TGTGCCAGTCATCAGGGGGCCTCGCCGGAAAAACTGTTTTTT	CASHQGASPEKLFF
TRBV4-1	TRBD2	NA	TRBJ2-1	TGCGCCAGCAGCCATGCGAGCGGGGTGTCCTCCTACAATGAGCAGTTCTTC	CASSHASGVSSYNEQFF
TRBV4-1	NA	NA	TRBJ1-1	TGCGCCAGCAGCCAAGTGAGGAGGCCTAATGAAGCTTTCTTT	CASSQVRRPNEAFF
TRBV27	NA	few	TRBJ2-5	TGTGCCAGCAGTTTCTTGGCGGTAGGGACCCAGTACTTC	CASSFLAVGTQYF